This T cell receptor beta chain was sequenced in a study of shared clonotypes between healthy human individuals. Trimming left V 5 bases short and J 5 bases short, with 13 bases between. Looked up from germline, CDR1 is PRHDT and CDR2 is FYEKMQ (reference sequence). CDR3 length: 14 amino acids. Sequencing used immunoSEQ multiplex PCR; TCRdb keeps in-frame clones, though not all of them. The sample carries some 1,400,000 clones, roughly 97% recorded once. V usage is TRBV13 and J usage is TRBJ2-4, with D possibly being TRBD2 (6 bases). The TCR was taken from a young man in good health. Sequencing used naive CD4+ T cells sorted from blood. Documented subset: CD45RA+ positively selected. Here the CDR3 reads CASSARDSENIQYF. As DNA, the CDR3 is TGTGCCAGCAGCGCCCGGGACTCCGAAAACATTCAGTACTTC.